This note documents a single TCR beta chain sequence. The antigen is unknown. The time point here: cycle 4 day 1 (C4D1), after more than 5 weeks of nivolumab. Each patient experienced a relapse that followed autologous stem cell transplantation, and brentuximab vedotin exposure varied. After PBMCs were thawed, their CD8+ T cells were isolated by magnetic negative selection. Patients reached a best response of complete response, partial response or progressive disease. Assay used: immunoSEQ multiplex PCR; TCRdb lists only in-frame clones, some missing. The profile shows about 2,700 clones, roughly 65% of them singletons. This record comes from a study of PD-1 blockade in classical Hodgkin lymphoma. General study results and limits: Lower baseline TCR diversity was reported for newly diagnosed patients than for healthy donors. Patients who responded completely had about the same baseline diversity as newly diagnosed patients. CD4+ TCR diversity climbed significantly by C4D1, unlike CD8+ TCR diversity.

Germline lookup yields CDR1 SGHVS and CDR2 FQNEAQ. V was clipped by 8 bases and J by 2 bases, with 16 bases between them. This CDR3 is built from 15 residues. The receptor comes from a human donor with classical Hodgkin lymphoma. V and J are TRBV7-8 and TRBJ2-1, with D hard to call. Sequenced material: CD8+ T cells from blood, taken before the fourth cycle of nivolumab. The CDR3 coding sequence is TGTGCCAGCGTCTCCCAGGCGATGGCCTACAATGAGCAGTTCTTC. Its translation: CASVSQAMAYNEQFF.